This TCR beta chain was observed in a study of CD8 T cells in Susac syndrome. From germline, CDR1 is MGHRA and CDR2 YSYEKL. The CDR3 has 16 amino acids. With V trimmed by 4 bases and J by 2 bases, 6 bases remained unmatched. It was with random hexamers that roughly 0.45 to 1 ug RNA was reverse transcribed. Amplification of TCR beta CDR3 spanned 54 Vbeta and 13 Jbeta via immunoSEQ multiplex PCR. MiXCR, applied by TCRdb to the immunoSEQ multiplex PCR reads, yields one record per CDR3 protein. The table has about 19,000 distinct CDR3 sequences, approximately 95% seen once. The chain carries TRBV4-1 and TRBJ2-4, with 9 positions matching TRBD2. Sequences were obtained from CD8+ T cells from PBMCs. This receptor was taken from a human donor in good health. The CDR3 DNA reads as TGCGCCAGCAGCCGGCGGGAGGGGTTTACCAAAAACATTCAGTACTTC. Translation: CASSRREGFTKNIQYF.